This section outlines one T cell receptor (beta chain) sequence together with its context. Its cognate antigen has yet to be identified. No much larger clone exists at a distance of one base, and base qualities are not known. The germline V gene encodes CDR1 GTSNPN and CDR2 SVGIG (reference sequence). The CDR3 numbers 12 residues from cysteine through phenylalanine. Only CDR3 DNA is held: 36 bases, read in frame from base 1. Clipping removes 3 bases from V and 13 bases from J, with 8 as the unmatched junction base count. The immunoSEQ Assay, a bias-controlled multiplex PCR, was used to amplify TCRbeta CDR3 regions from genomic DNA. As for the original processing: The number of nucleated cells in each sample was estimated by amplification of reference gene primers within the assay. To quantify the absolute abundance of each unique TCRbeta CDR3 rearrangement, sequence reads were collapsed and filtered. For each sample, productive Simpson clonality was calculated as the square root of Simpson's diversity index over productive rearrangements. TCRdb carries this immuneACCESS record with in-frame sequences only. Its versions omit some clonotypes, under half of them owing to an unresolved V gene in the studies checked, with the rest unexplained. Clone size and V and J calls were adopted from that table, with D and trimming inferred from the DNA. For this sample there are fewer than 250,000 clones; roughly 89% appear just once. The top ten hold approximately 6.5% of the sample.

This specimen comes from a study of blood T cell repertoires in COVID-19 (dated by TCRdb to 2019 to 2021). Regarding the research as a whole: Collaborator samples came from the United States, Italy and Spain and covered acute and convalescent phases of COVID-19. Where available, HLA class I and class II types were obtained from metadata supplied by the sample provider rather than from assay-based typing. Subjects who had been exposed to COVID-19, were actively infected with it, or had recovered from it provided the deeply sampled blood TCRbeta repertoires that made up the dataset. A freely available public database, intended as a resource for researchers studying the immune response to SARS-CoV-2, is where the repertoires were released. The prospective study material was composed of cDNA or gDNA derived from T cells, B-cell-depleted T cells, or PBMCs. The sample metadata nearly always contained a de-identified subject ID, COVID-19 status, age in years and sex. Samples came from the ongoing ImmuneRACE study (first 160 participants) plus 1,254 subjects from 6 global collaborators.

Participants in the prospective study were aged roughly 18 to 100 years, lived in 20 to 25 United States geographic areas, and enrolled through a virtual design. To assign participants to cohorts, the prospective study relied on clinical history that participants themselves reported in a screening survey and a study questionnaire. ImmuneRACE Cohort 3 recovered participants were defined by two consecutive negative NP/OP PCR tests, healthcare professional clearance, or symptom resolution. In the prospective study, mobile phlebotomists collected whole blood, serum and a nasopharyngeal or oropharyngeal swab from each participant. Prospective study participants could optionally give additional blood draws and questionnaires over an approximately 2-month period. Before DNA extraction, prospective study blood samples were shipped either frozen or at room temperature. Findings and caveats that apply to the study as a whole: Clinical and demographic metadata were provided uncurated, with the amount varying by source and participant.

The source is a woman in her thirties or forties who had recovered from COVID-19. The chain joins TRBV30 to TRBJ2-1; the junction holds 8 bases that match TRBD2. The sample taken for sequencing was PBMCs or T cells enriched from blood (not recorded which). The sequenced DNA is TGTGCCTGGAGGAAACAGCGGGAGTCACAGTTCTTC. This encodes CAWRKQRESQFF.